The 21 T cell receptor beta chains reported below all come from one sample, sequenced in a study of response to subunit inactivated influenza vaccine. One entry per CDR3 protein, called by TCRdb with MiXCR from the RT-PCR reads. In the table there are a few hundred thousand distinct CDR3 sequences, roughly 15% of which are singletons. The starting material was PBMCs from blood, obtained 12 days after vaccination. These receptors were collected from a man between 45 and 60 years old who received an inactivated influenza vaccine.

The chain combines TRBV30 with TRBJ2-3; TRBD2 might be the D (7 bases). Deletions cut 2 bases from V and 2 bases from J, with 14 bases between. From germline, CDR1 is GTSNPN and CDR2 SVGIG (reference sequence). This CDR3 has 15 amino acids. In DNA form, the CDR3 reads TGTGCCTGGAGTCTCGGGGGGCGGGCCACAGATACGCAGTATTTT. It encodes CAWSLGGRATDTQYF.

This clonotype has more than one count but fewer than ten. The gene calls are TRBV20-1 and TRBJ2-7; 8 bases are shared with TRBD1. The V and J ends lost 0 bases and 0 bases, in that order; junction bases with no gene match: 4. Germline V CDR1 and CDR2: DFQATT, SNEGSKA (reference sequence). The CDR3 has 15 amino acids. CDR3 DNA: TGCAGTGCTAGAGATCACGGGACAGGCTCCTACGAGCAGTACTTC. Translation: CSARDHGTGSYEQYF.

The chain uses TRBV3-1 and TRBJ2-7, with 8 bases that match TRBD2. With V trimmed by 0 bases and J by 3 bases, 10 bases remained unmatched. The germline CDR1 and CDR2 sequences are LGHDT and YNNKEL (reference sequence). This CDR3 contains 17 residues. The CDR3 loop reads CASSQDHNGRELYEQYF. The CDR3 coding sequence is TGTGCCAGCAGCCAAGATCACAACGGGAGGGAGCTCTACGAGCAGTACTTC.

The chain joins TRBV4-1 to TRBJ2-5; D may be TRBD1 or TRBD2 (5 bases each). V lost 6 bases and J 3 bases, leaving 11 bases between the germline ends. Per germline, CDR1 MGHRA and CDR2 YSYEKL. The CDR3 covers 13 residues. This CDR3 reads CASRGTDKETQYF. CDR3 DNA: TGCGCCAGCAGGGGGACGGATAAAGAGACCCAGTACTTC.

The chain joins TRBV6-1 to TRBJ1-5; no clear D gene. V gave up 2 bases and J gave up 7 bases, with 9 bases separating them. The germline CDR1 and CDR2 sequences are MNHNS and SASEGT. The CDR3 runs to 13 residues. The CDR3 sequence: CASSEIKVQPQHF. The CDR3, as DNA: TGTGCCAGCAGTGAAATTAAGGTCCAGCCCCAGCATTTT.

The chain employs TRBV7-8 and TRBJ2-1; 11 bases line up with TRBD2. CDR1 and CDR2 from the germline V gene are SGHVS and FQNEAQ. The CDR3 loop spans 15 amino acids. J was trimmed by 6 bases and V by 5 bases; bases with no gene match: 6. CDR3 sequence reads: CASSTRLAGSNEQFF. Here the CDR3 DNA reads TGTGCCAGCAGCACCCGACTAGCGGGGAGCAATGAGCAGTTCTTC.

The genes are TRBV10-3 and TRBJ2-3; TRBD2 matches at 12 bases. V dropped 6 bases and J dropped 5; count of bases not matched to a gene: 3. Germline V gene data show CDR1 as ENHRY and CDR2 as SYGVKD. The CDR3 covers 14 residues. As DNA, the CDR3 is TGTGCCATCAGAGCGGGACTAGCGGGAGATACGCAGTATTTT. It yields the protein CAIRAGLAGDTQYF.

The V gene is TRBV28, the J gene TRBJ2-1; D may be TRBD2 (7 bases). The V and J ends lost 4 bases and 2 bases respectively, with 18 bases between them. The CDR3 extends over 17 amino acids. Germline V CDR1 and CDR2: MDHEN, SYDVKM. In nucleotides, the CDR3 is TGTGCCAGCAGTTCCTACGGGGGGCGGGATACCTACAATGAGCAGTTCTTC. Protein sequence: CASSSYGGRDTYNEQFF.

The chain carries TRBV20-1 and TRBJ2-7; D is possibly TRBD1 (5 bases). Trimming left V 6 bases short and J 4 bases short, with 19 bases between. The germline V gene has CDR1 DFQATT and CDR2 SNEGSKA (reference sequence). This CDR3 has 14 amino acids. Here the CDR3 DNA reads TGCAGTGCCAGTCAACAAGGCAGGGCATACGAGCAGTACTTC. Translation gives CSASQQGRAYEQYF.

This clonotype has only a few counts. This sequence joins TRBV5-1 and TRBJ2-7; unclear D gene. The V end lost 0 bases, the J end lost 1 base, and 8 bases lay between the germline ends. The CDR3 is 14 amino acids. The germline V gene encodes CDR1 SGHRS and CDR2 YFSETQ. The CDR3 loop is CASSLGMGSYEQYF. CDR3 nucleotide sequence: TGCGCCAGCAGCTTGGGGATGGGGTCCTACGAGCAGTACTTC.

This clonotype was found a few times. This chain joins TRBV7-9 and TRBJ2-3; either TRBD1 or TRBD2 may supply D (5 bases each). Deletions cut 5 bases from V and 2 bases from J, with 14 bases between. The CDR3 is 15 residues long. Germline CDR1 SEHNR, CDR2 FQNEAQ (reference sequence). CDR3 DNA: TGTGCCAGCAGCCGCTCGGGGCAGACCACAGATACGCAGTATTTT. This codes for CASSRSGQTTDTQYF.

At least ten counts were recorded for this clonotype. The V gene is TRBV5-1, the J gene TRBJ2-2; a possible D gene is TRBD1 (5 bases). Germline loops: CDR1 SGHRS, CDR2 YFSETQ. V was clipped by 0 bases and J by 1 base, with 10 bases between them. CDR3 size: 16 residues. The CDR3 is CASSLDWGLNTGELFF. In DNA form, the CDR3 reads TGCGCCAGCAGCTTGGATTGGGGCCTGAACACCGGGGAGCTGTTTTTT.

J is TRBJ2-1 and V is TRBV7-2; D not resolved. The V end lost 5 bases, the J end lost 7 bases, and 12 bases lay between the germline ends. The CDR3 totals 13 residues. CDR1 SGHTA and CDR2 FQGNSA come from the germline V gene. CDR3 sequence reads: CASSPYTRNEQFF. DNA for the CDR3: TGTGCCAGCAGCCCCTATACGAGAAATGAGCAGTTCTTC.

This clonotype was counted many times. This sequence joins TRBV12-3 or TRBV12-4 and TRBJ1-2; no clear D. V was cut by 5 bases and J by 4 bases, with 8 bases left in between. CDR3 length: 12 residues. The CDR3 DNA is TGTGCCAGCAGTATCGCTTCCTATGGCTACACCTTC. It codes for CASSIASYGYTF.

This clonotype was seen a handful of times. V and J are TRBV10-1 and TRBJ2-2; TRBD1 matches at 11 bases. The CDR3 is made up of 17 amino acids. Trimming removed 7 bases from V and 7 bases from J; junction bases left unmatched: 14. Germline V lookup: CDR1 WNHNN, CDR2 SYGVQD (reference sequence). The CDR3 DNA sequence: TGCGCCAGCAACAACGTTACCGGACAGGGGGCCAACGGGGAGCTGTTTTTT. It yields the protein CASNNVTGQGANGELFF.

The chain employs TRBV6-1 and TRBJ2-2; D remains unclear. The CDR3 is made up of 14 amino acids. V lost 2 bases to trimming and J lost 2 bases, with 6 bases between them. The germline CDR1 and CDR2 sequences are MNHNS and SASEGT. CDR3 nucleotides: TGTGCCAGCAGTGAATCCATAAACACCGGGGAGCTGTTTTTT. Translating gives CASSESINTGELFF.

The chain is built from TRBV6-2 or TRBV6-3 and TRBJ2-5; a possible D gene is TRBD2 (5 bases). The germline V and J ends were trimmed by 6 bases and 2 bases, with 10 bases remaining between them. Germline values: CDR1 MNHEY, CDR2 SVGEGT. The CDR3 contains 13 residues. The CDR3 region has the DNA TGTGCCAGCAGCCGGGAATATCAAGAGACCCAGTACTTC. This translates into CASSREYQETQYF.

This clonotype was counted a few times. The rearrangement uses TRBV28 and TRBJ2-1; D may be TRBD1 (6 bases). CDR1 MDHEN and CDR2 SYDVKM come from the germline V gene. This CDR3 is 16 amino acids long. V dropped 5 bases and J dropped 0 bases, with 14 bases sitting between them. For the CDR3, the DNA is TGTGCCAGCAGTGCCCCCGGGACAAACTCCTACAATGAGCAGTTCTTC. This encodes CASSAPGTNSYNEQFF.

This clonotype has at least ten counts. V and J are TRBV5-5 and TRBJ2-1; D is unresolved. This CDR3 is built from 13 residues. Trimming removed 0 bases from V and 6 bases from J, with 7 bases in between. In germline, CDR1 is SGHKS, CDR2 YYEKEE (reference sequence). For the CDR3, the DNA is TGTGCCAGCAGCTTGGGACCGAGCAATGAGCAGTTCTTC. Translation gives CASSLGPSNEQFF.

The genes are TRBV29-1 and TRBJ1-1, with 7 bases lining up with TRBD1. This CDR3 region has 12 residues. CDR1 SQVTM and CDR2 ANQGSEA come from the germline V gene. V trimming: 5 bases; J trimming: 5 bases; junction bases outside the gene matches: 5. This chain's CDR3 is CSVISGGTEAFF. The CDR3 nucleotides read TGCAGCGTTATATCAGGGGGTACTGAAGCTTTCTTT.

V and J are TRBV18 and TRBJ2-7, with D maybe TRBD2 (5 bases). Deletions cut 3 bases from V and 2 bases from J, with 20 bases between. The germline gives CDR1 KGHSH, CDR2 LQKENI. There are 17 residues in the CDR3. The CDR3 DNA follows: TGTGCCAGCTCACCGGCCTTGAGGGCTACATCCACCTACGAGCAGTACTTC. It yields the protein CASSPALRATSTYEQYF.